This TCR beta chain was recorded in a study of long-term antiretroviral therapy in people with HIV. In the study overall: By about a decade, the earliest samples predate the 2015 immediate-ART recommendation.

Overall study findings and caveats: At every time point, clones expanded before ART dominated the repertoire. Even long-term ART left TRB diversity below transplant donor controls, despite gains.

The V end was cut by 5 bases, the J end by 8 bases, with 12 bases between. Per the germline V gene, CDR1 is GTSNPN and CDR2 is SVGIG (reference sequence). This CDR3 spans 11 amino acids. The count of this clone is one. What it binds is not known. Assay version v3.0 of immunoSEQ was used, and it was run at survey level. What sequencing targeted per sample was about 35,000-55,000 T-cell genomes. Method: immunoSEQ multiplex PCR; TCRdb's copy keeps in-frame clones and lacks some. Of 29,000 or so clones in the sample, 90% to 95% were seen once. The sample was unsorted PBMCs, taken around 7.4 years after starting antiretroviral therapy. J is TRBJ1-2 and V is TRBV30, with D unresolved. The sequence derives from a man aged 45 to 65 with HIV. Here the CDR3 reads CAWYTTEGYTF. As DNA, the CDR3 is TGTGCCTGGTATACGACGGAAGGCTACACCTTC.